Listed here are 10 T cell receptor beta chains from one sample, sequenced in a study of shared T cell receptors in the human thymus. Profiling relied on immunoSEQ multiplex PCR, and the TCRdb table lists in-frame clones only, not all of them. The sample contains about 660,000 clones, 88% of which appear only once. The same sample was also studied in work on human thymus T cells.

The sequencing input was thymocytes. The receptors come from a boy under two years old with a congenital heart defect.

The chain's CDR3 is CASSPSSGSSHNEQFF. The CDR3 DNA reads TGTGCCAGCAGTCCGTCTAGCGGGAGTTCCCACAATGAGCAGTTCTTC. The chain combines TRBV28 with TRBJ2-1; TRBD2 aligns across 10 bases. The CDR3 covers 16 residues. CDR1 and CDR2 (germline): MDHEN, SYDVKM. Trimming cost V 5 bases and J 5 bases; bases outside gene matches: 9.

The table lists this clone with a few counts. The V and J genes are TRBV18 and TRBJ2-1; unclear D gene. The CDR3 is 12 amino acids. CDR1 and CDR2 from the germline V gene are KGHSH and LQKENI. Trimming removed 2 bases at V and 6 bases at J, with 5 bases between. DNA of the CDR3: TGTGCCAGCTCACCAAGGAGCAATGAGCAGTTCTTC. Residues: CASSPRSNEQFF.

V is TRBV12-5 and J is TRBJ2-3; TRBD1 matches 8 bases. The CDR3 has 13 amino acids. Germline V lookup: CDR1 LGHNT, CDR2 FRNRAP. V lost 8 bases and J lost 5; bases outside the gene matches: 6. The CDR3 DNA is TGTGCTAGTACGACAGGGGCTCTAGATACGCAGTATTTT. The encoded protein is CASTTGALDTQYF.

The chain joins TRBV7-8 to TRBJ1-2, with TRBD1 matching over 7 bases. Germline CDR1 SGHVS, CDR2 FQNEAQ. This CDR3 spans 12 amino acids. Losses at the gene ends were 5 bases for V and 9 bases for J; bases not matched to a gene: 6. In nucleotides, the CDR3 is TGTGCCAGCAGCCCCCGGACAGGCCGCTACACCTTC. As protein: CASSPRTGRYTF.

The chain recombines TRBV30 with TRBJ2-1; TRBD1 might be the D (5 bases). Germline loops: CDR1 GTSNPN, CDR2 SVGIG (reference sequence). The length of the CDR3 is 15 residues. Trimming stripped 0 bases from V and 3 bases from J, with 12 bases between. DNA for the CDR3: TGTGCCTGGAGTGTTAAAACGGACAACTACAATGAGCAGTTCTTC. Protein product: CAWSVKTDNYNEQFF. The whole variable domain, remainder taken from reference TRBV30 and TRBJ2-1, is SQTIHQWPATLVQPVGSPLSLECTVEGTSNPNLYWYRQAAGRGLQLLFYSVGIGQISSEVPQNLSASRPQDRQFILSSKKLLLSDSGFYLCAWSVKTDNYNEQFFGPGTRLTVL.

The J gene is TRBJ2-1, the V gene TRBV11-3; the match to TRBD2 covers 8 bases. Germline CDR1 reads SGHNT; CDR2 reads YENEEA. Trimming cost V 4 bases and J 7 bases; bases outside gene matches: 12. This CDR3 is built from 16 residues. The CDR3 DNA reads TGTGCCAGCAGCTCCTGGTTAAGCGGGAGTTGGAATGAGCAGTTCTTC. It specifies CASSSWLSGSWNEQFF.

This chain joins TRBV7-2 and TRBJ2-7; 7 nucleotides agree with TRBD1. The CDR3 extends over 16 amino acids. Germline V lookup: CDR1 SGHTA, CDR2 FQGNSA. Losses at the gene ends were 5 bases for V and 3 bases for J; bases not matched to a gene: 13. The CDR3 sequence is CASSHEPGDRVYEQYF. The CDR3 DNA reads as TGTGCCAGCAGCCACGAACCGGGCGACAGGGTCTACGAGCAGTACTTC.

CDR3 sequence (DNA): TGTGCCAGCAGCTTGGCCTCGACTAGCGGGATCTATTACGAGCAGTACTTC. The encoded protein is CASSLASTSGIYYEQYF. The V call is TRBV5-4, the J call TRBJ2-7, with TRBD2 identical over 11 bases. The CDR3 is 17 amino acids. V lost 0 bases and J lost 4; bases outside the gene matches: 9. Per the germline V gene, CDR1 is SGHNT and CDR2 is YYREEE (reference sequence).

The V gene is TRBV27, the J gene TRBJ2-2; 7 positions agree with TRBD2. V lost 5 bases and J lost 3; bases outside the gene matches: 9. Germline CDR1 MNHEY, CDR2 SMNVEV (reference sequence). The CDR3 totals 16 residues. CDR3 amino acids: CASSPLTGGYTGELFF. CDR3 nucleotide sequence: TGTGCCAGCAGTCCCCTAACGGGAGGTTACACCGGGGAGCTGTTTTTT.

This chain links TRBV15 with TRBJ1-2, with D unresolved. Germline CDR1 and CDR2: LNHNV and YYDKDF (reference sequence). The V and J ends lost 0 bases and 6 bases respectively, with 17 bases between them. CDR3 size: 16 residues. As DNA, the CDR3 is TGTGCCACCAGCAGAGAAGCGGCACCCGATCCACATGGCTACACCTTC. As protein: CATSREAAPDPHGYTF.